Shown below are 5 T cell receptor beta chains from a single sample sequenced in a study of identical twins. In TCRdb, the 5' RACE reads were re-called with MiXCR into one record per CDR3 protein. The data hold 250,000 to 300,000 distinct CDR3 sequences, with around 8.8% observed a single time. The data also belong to a second study, concerning yellow fever vaccine responses in identical twins.

Specimen: CD8+ T cells sorted from blood. These receptors were obtained from a woman between 18 and 29 years old in good health.

This clonotype was observed many times. This chain links TRBV11-2 with TRBJ2-3, with D perhaps matching TRBD2 (5 bases). Trimming took 2 bases from V and 1 from J, leaving 10 bases between them. The CDR3 is 15 amino acids. The germline gives CDR1 SGHAT, CDR2 FQNNGV. CDR3 DNA: TGTGCCAGCAGCTTACTGAGCGGACGCACAGATACGCAGTATTTT. Protein sequence: CASSLLSGRTDTQYF.

The chain combines TRBV20-1 with TRBJ2-7; TRBD1 agrees at 8 bases. Germline CDR1 DFQATT, CDR2 SNEGSKA (reference sequence). The CDR3 consists of 14 residues. The V and J ends lost 4 bases and 4 bases, in that order; junction bases with no gene match: 9. The CDR3 DNA is TGCAGTGCTACTCCCAGGGGGCGCGGTTACGAGCAGTACTTC. Protein sequence: CSATPRGRGYEQYF.

This clonotype was seen repeatedly, ten times or more. The rearrangement uses TRBV24-1 and TRBJ1-1, with TRBD1 matching over 7 bases. The V gene end was trimmed by 7 bases and the J gene end by 4 bases; junction bases not matched to a gene: 8. Germline-derived CDR1 and CDR2 are KGHDR and SFDVKD. The CDR3 extends over 14 amino acids. CDR3: CATRPSGGSTEAFF. In nucleotides, the CDR3 is TGTGCCACCAGGCCCTCAGGGGGAAGCACTGAAGCTTTCTTT.

The table lists this clonotype with many counts. The V and J genes are TRBV11-1 and TRBJ2-2; 15 nucleotides agree with TRBD2. The CDR3 is 18 residues long. CDR1 SGHAT and CDR2 FQDESV come from the germline V gene (reference sequence). Trimming removed 5 bases from V and 6 bases from J; junction bases left unmatched: 10. CDR3 loop: CASSPPGLAGGEAGELFF. The CDR3 nucleotides read TGTGCCAGCAGCCCCCCGGGACTAGCGGGAGGAGAGGCCGGGGAGCTGTTTTTT. The full variable domain, with the rest looked up from reference TRBV11-1 and TRBJ2-2, is EAEVAQSPRYKITEKSQAVAFWCDPISGHATLYWYRQILGQGPELLVQFQDESVVDDSQLPKDRFSAERLKGVDSTLKIQPAELGDSAMYLCASSPPGLAGGEAGELFFGEGSRLTVL.

The table lists this clonotype with a few counts. The CDR3 loop reads CASGMLGDTQYF. CDR3 coding DNA: TGTGCCAGCGGAATGCTGGGTGATACGCAGTATTTT. The V call is TRBV7-3, the J call TRBJ2-3; D is undetermined. The germline V gene has CDR1 SGHTA and CDR2 FQGTGA. The V and J ends lost 8 bases and 6 bases respectively, with 12 bases between them. This CDR3 region has 12 residues.